A single sample gave rise to the 8 T cell receptor beta chains below, sequenced in a study of shared clonotypes between healthy human individuals. The protocol was immunoSEQ multiplex PCR, while the TCRdb copy is restricted to in-frame clones and leaves out a portion. The sample has roughly 1,800,000 clones; roughly 95% are singletons. Cells designated naive CD8 were CD45RO-negative and were positively selected for CCR7, with terminally differentiated effector memory CD45RA+ cells excluded. Material: naive CD8+ T cells sorted from blood. These receptors came from a young man in good health.

This sequence joins TRBV19 and TRBJ1-5, with no clear D. V was shortened by 4 bases and J by 0 bases, with 13 bases between the two germline ends. Germline-derived CDR1 and CDR2 are LNHDA and SQIVND (reference sequence). The CDR3 is made up of 16 amino acids. The DNA of the CDR3 is TGTGCCAGTAGTACAGGAGGAGGATATAGCAATCAGCCCCAGCATTTT. Residues: CASSTGGGYSNQPQHF.

The gene calls are TRBV7-9 and TRBJ2-1; 10 nucleotides align to TRBD2. The CDR3 contains 17 residues. Germline CDR1 is SEHNR and CDR2 is FQNEAQ (reference sequence). Trimming cost V 1 base and J 0 bases; bases outside gene matches: 3. The CDR3: CASSLEASGSSYNEQFF. CDR3 DNA: TGTGCCAGCAGCTTAGAAGCTAGCGGGAGCTCCTACAATGAGCAGTTCTTC. Supplemented by reference TRBV7-9 and TRBJ2-1, the full variable domain reads DTGVSQNPRHKITKRGQNVTFRCDPISEHNRLYWYRQTLGQGPEFLTYFQNEAQLEKSRLLSDRFSAERPKGSFSTLEIQRTEQGDSAMYLCASSLEASGSSYNEQFFGPGTRLTVL.

This rearrangement joins TRBV5-4 to TRBJ2-5; D possibly corresponds to TRBD1 (6 bases). This CDR3 region has 15 residues. V lost 2 bases and J lost 2, with 13 bases in between. Germline-derived CDR1 and CDR2 are SGHNT and YYREEE (reference sequence). The CDR3 loop is CASSFPGVGQETQYF. The CDR3 nucleotides are TGTGCCAGCAGCTTCCCAGGGGTGGGGCAAGAGACCCAGTACTTC.

The J gene is TRBJ2-7, the V gene TRBV27; a possible D gene is TRBD1 (6 bases). The V end lost 6 bases, the J end lost 2 bases, and 17 bases lay between the germline ends. From germline, CDR1 is MNHEY and CDR2 SMNVEV (reference sequence). The CDR3 is 15 amino acids. The CDR3 reads CASSVGAGVPYEQYF. CDR3 sequence (DNA): TGTGCCAGCAGCGTAGGGGCAGGGGTGCCCTACGAGCAGTACTTC.

The chain has TRBV25-1 and TRBJ1-2; no clear D. The CDR3 spans 11 residues. V lost 4 bases, J lost 8 bases, and 8 bases lay in between. CDR1 is MGHDK and CDR2 is SYGVNS in the germline V gene. The CDR3 region has the DNA TGTGCCAGCAGTGTGCACGAGGGCTACACCTTC. The encoded protein is CASSVHEGYTF.

The gene calls are TRBV30 and TRBJ2-3, with D perhaps matching TRBD2 (7 bases). CDR1 is GTSNPN and CDR2 is SVGIG in the germline V gene (reference sequence). The CDR3 runs to 16 residues. With 8 bases removed from V and 4 bases from J, the gap between germline ends came to 25 bases. CDR3 protein: CAGLYPGGGAADTQYF. The CDR3 DNA reads TGTGCCGGTCTGTACCCTGGAGGGGGGGCCGCAGATACGCAGTATTTT.

This clone has only one observation. The chain links TRBV27 to TRBJ2-5, with 16 bases identical to TRBD2. The V and J ends lost 5 bases and 5 bases, in that order; junction bases with no gene match: 8. Looked up from germline, CDR1 is MNHEY and CDR2 is SMNVEV (reference sequence). CDR3 size: 17 residues. CDR3 amino acids: CASSPGLAGGTWETQYF. In DNA form, the CDR3 reads TGTGCCAGCAGTCCGGGACTAGCGGGGGGGACGTGGGAGACCCAGTACTTC.

The genes are TRBV7-9 and TRBJ2-6; D may correspond to TRBD1 or TRBD2 (5 bases each). The CDR3 covers 18 residues. V lost 3 bases, J lost 4 bases, and 19 bases lay in between. Germline V gene data show CDR1 as SEHNR and CDR2 as FQNEAQ (reference sequence). The CDR3 loop is CASSLPGTPTAGANVLTF. In nucleotides, the CDR3 is TGTGCCAGCAGCTTGCCAGGGACCCCAACGGCCGGGGCCAACGTCCTGACTTTC.